One sample yielded the 11 T cell receptor delta chains listed below, sequenced in a study of gamma-delta T cells after stem cell transplantation. TCRdb reanalysed the RT-PCR reads with CATT. The repertoire has 850 to 900 delta-chain clones, approximately 19% of them found once; the top ten carry about 25%. Input material: gamma-delta T cells. These TCRs come from a human donor. It is not recorded whose cells these are; they may come from a transplant donor.

By sample fraction, this clone is large. The V call is TRDV2, the J call TRDJ1; TRDD3 aligns across 11 bases. Germline CDR1 GEAIGNYY, CDR2 EKD. V lost 3 bases, J lost 2 bases, and 4 bases stayed unmatched. The CDR3 length is 15 residues. CDR3 in DNA: TGTGCCTGTGACCCCCTGGGGGATACAACCGATAAACTCATCTTT. This translates into CACDPLGDTTDKLIF.

This clone occurred a few times. A read error likely explains this, since a far larger clone differs by one base. The chain has TRDV2 and TRDJ1; D tentatively reads TRDD2 or TRDD3 (8 bases each). Germline-derived CDR1 and CDR2 are GEAIGNYY and EKD. The V gene lost 2 bases and the J gene lost 0 bases, with 33 bases spanning the gap. The CDR3 covers 22 residues. The CDR3, as DNA: TGTGCCTGTGACATTCTTCCTACGGGGCCTGGGGGACCCCCGACCGACACCGATAAACTCATCTTT. Translation: CACDILPTGPGGPPTDTDKLIF.

V gene TRDV2 combines with J gene TRDJ1; TRDD3 matches at 12 bases. Trimming removed 3 bases from V and 0 bases from J; junction bases left unmatched: 7. The CDR3 totals 17 residues. Germline CDR1 GEAIGNYY, CDR2 EKD. The CDR3 region is CACDAVLGDTYTDKLIF. The CDR3 DNA reads as TGTGCCTGTGACGCAGTACTGGGGGATACTTACACCGATAAACTCATCTTT.

Comments on this clone: A far larger clone differs by one base, so this is likely a read error. The sample holds other DNA sequences that translate to the same CDR3. The gene calls are TRDV2 and TRDJ3; 12 positions match TRDD3. The germline V gene has CDR1 GEAIGNYY and CDR2 EKD. The CDR3 sequence is 23 residues long. This CDR3 reads CACDTAARPGGYGDSWDTRQMFF. The CDR3 coding sequence is TGTGCATGTGACACCGCCGCCCGCCCTGGGGGATACGGGGACTCCTGGGACACCCGACAGATGTTTTTC.

This clone occurred a few times. Possible read error: a much larger clone is one base away. J is TRDJ3 and V is TRDV2; 7 nucleotides line up with TRDD3. Germline V gives CDR1 GEAIGNYY, CDR2 EKD. The CDR3 has 25 residues. CDR3 region: CARDTVSGWGTPLRLSPWDTRQMFF. The CDR3, as DNA: TGTGCCCGTGACACCGTGAGTGGATGGGGGACCCCGCTTCGTTTATCGCCCTGGGACACCCGACAGATGTTTTTC.

This clone qualifies as medium-sized (0.01 to 0.1%). V is TRDV2 and J is TRDJ1, with 12 bases identical to TRDD3. CDR1 is GEAIGNYY, CDR2 EKD, per germline. This CDR3 has 21 amino acids. J was trimmed by 0 bases and V by 0 bases; bases with no gene match: 16. For the CDR3, the DNA is TGTGCCTGTGACACCGTTCTCACTGGGGGATACTCTCGGGGGTACACCGATAAACTCATCTTT. Its translation: CACDTVLTGGYSRGYTDKLIF.

This clone has just a few counts. A far larger clone lies a single base away; this is likely a read error. For the CDR3, the DNA is TGTGCCGGTGACCCTGTGCTGGGGGAAGATTTCACCGATAAACTCATCTTT. The encoded protein is CAGDPVLGEDFTDKLIF. The chain is built from TRDV2 and TRDJ1; 8 bases are shared with TRDD3. CDR3 length equals 17 residues. CDR1 and CDR2 (germline): GEAIGNYY, EKD.

This clone was recorded a few times. A read error is likely here: a far larger clone is one base away. Different DNA sequences within this sample yield the same CDR3. The chain recombines TRDV2 with TRDJ3, with 12 positions matching TRDD3. The CDR3 totals 21 residues. J gave up 0 bases and V 0 bases, and 8 bases lay outside the gene matches. From germline, CDR1 is GEAIGNYY and CDR2 EKD. This CDR3 reads CACDTISTGGYSSWDTRQMFF. The CDR3, as DNA: TGTGCCTGTGACACCATCAGTACTGGGGGATACAGCTCCTGGGACACCCGACAGATGTTTTTC.

To note about this clone: This could be a read error, since a much larger clone is one nucleotide away. In the same sample, other DNA sequences code for this CDR3. The chain couples TRDV2 to TRDJ1, with D tentatively TRDD3 (6 bases). The CDR3 runs to 20 residues. CDR1 is GEAIGNYY and CDR2 is EKD in the germline V gene. Between the trimmed V and J ends, which lost 0 bases and 5 bases, there was a span of 30 bases. Written as DNA, the CDR3 is TGTGCCTGTGACACCCTGCGCCCTACTGCGGGGGACCAAAAGGGGGATAAACTCATCTTT. Amino acids: CACDTLRPTAGDQKGDKLIF.

This clone has only a few counts. With only one base between it and a far larger clone, this is likely a read error. Other DNA sequences in the same sample also yield this CDR3. The CDR3, as DNA: TGTGCCTGTGACACCGTCGCGGGTTGGGGGACCCCGGGGCGCACCGATAAACTCATCTTT. Residues: CACDTVAGWGTPGRTDKLIF. This sequence joins TRDV2 and TRDJ1; 7 bases map to TRDD3. With 0 bases clipped from V and 1 base from J, the junction kept 19 bases outside the gene matches. The CDR3 sequence is 20 residues long. Germline assignment: CDR1 GEAIGNYY and CDR2 EKD.

In regard to this clone: This sequence is one base from a far larger clone and is likely a read error. This CDR3 is also generated by other DNA sequences in the sample. V is TRDV2 and J is TRDJ1, with 9 positions matching TRDD3. The germline gives CDR1 GEAIGNYY, CDR2 EKD. CDR3 length: 26 amino acids. CDR3 in DNA: TGTGCCTGTGACACACTGCCGGAGGTCTCCTCAGTTGGTAGTGGGGGATATGTACGGTACACCGACAAACTCATCTTT. It is translated as CACDTLPEVSSVGSGGYVRYTDKLIF.